This TCR beta chain came from a study of T-cell memory formation after mild COVID-19. About the study: Among the donors, TCR clusters were largely specific to each donor.

5'RACE with constant-segment primers built TCRalpha and TCRbeta cDNA libraries with UMIs. TCRdb passed the 5' RACE reads through MiXCR, listing each CDR3 protein once. Of about 310,000 distinct CDR3 sequences listed, approximately 19% are singletons. The V gene lost 8 bases and the J gene lost 4 bases, with 17 bases spanning the gap. Germline V gives CDR1 SGHTA, CDR2 FQGNSA. The CDR3 loop spans 15 amino acids. About this clonotype itself: Its cognate antigen is unknown.

Study findings and constraints: Second-wave clones reaching peak frequency on day 37 lacked confirmed SARS-CoV-2 specificity. That cross-reactive memory joined was suggested by some responding clones appearing in pre-infection memory.

The chain links TRBV7-2 to TRBJ2-2; D may match TRBD1 or TRBD2 (5 bases each). This clonotype was obtained from a man aged 18 to 30 who had mild COVID-19 (a few samples of this study predate the infection). Cell type and time point are not known. The sample comprised PBMCs or a T cell subset sorted from them (not recorded which). The CDR3 bases are TGTGCCAGCTGGGGTCCGGGACGCCTCACCGGGGAGCTGTTTTTT. Translation: CASWGPGRLTGELFF. The full variable domain, rest sourced from reference TRBV7-2 and TRBJ2-2, is GAGVSQSPSNKVTEKGKDVELRCDPISGHTALYWYRQSLGQGLEFLIYFQGNSAPDKSGLPSDRFSAERTGGSVSTLTIQRTQQEDSAVYLCASWGPGRLTGELFFGEGSRLTVL.